This T cell receptor (beta chain) is from a study of T cell repertoires in cytomegalovirus infection. This clonotype has more than one count but fewer than ten. Its antigen is unidentified. CDR1 and CDR2 (germline): SGHTA, FQGNSA. The junction had 8 bases not matched to a gene; V was cut back by 5 bases and J by 6 bases. The CDR3 is 14 residues long. TCRdb re-called the reads with MiXCR, one entry per CDR3 protein. The repertoire includes about 740,000 distinct CDR3 sequences, roughly 33% of them detected once, and about 20% sits in the top ten. The source material was cultured PBMCs, sampled from culture after CMV antigen stimulation. The TCR was taken from a human donor in good health (CMV status not recorded). Some clones in this sample may be carry-over from other donors' samples. This sequence joins TRBV7-2 and TRBJ2-5, with TRBD2 identical over 8 bases. The CDR3 nucleotides read TGTGCCAGCAGCCCGGGACTAGAGTGGAAGACCCAGTACTTC. The encoded protein is CASSPGLEWKTQYF.